This T cell receptor (beta chain) was recorded in a study of cytomegalovirus exposure and HLA in healthy donors. About the research overall: When 350 to 500 donors were genotyped, roughly 78% of them were found to fall in the Caucasian-associated ancestry cluster. Study-wide results and limits: Most TCR sequences showed up rarely, but some public TCRs showed up in many donors.

CDR3 size: 13 residues. Germline CDR1 is LNHDA and CDR2 is SQIVND (reference sequence). The junction had 7 bases not matched to a gene; V was cut back by 10 bases and J by 2 bases. The PCR had 60 Vbeta and 13 Jbeta primers. The assay was immunoSEQ multiplex PCR, and TCRdb's table has in-frame clones only and misses some. This repertoire shows 200,000 to 300,000 clones, 85% found once; its top ten account for about 0.25%. On this clone: Its specificity is unknown.

The specimen sequenced was PBMCs. The clonotype comes from a girl aged 2-15 years in good health and CMV-seronegative. V gene TRBV19 combines with J gene TRBJ2-7, with 8 bases fitting TRBD1. CDR3 bases: TGTGCCACCGAGGACAGGGCGGCCTACGAGCAGTACTTC. Translating it yields CATEDRAAYEQYF.